Below, one TCR beta chain is given with its context. Antigen: not known. CDR1 is SGHTA and CDR2 is FQGNSA in the germline V gene. V shed 2 bases and J shed 5 bases, with 11 bases lying between them. The CDR3 has 14 amino acids. The library targeted TCRbeta and was prepared with unique molecular identifiers. Using its own MiXCR run on the PCR reads, TCRdb lists one record per CDR3 protein. Here the sample spans hundreds of thousands of distinct CDR3 sequences, approximately 15% being singletons. This specimen comes from a study of T-cell reconstitution after alpha-beta-depleted transplantation in children. Findings of the study overall: Most T-cell counts and diversity one year after the transplant came from T cells that were newly produced.

The V gene is TRBV7-2, the J gene TRBJ2-3; D possibly corresponds to TRBD1 (6 bases). The source of this sequence is a male patient between 2 and 9 years old who had a stem cell transplant for acute lymphoblastic leukemia, so the T cells may come from the graft donor. Sequencing was performed on PBMCs, mostly from graft donor cells, taken 360 days after TCRalphabeta/CD19-depleted stem cell transplant. The CDR3 region is CASSLRGSRDTQYF. The CDR3 coding sequence is TGTGCCAGCAGCTTAAGGGGGAGTCGAGATACGCAGTATTTT.